Sequencing of this T cell receptor beta chain was carried out in a study of blood T cells in healthy people across ages. Primed by a sample-barcoded 5' primer and a J-beta primer mix, a second PCR proceeded for about 7 to 11 cycles. MiXCR, applied by TCRdb to the 5' RACE reads, yields one record per CDR3 protein. The sample includes some 1,800,000 distinct CDR3 sequences, more than 35% of them seen just once. A single count supports this clonotype. The CDR3 sequence is 15 residues long. The germline V gene encodes CDR1 SGHTA and CDR2 FQGNSA. This chain joins TRBV7-2 and TRBJ2-7, with D possibly matching TRBD2 (5 bases). The DNA end favors TRBJ2-5, so the J call may be wrong. Sequencing was carried out using blood. The receptor was derived from a human donor in good health. This chain's CDR3 is CASSLGSVGGETQYF. The CDR3 region has the DNA TGTGCCAGCAGCTTAGGAAGCGTCGGCGGGGAGACCCAGTACTTC.